This TCR delta chain was identified in a study of gamma delta lymphoproliferative disorders and STAT genes (dated by TCRdb to 2016 to 2019). Turning to the overall study: Gamma-chain libraries were prepared from at least 50 ng of genomic DNA using the LymphoTrack Dx TCRG Assay. The study profiled TCR gamma and delta CDR3 repertoires by deep sequencing in Tgammadelta lymphoproliferative disease patients and healthy controls, within a larger immunophenotypic and STAT-mutation study. Because no corresponding Invivoscribe delta assay was available, delta-chain libraries were prepared according to the standard operating procedure of the EuroClonality-NGS working group. To confirm results, a couple of gamma-chain samples and every delta-chain sample were sequenced twice. Overall results and qualifications from the work: When whole repertoires were clustered, gamma repertoires from patients grouped apart from those of healthy controls, but delta repertoires did not separate between the groups. Nearly all major gamma and delta clonotypes of patients were found to be public, being shared with at least one healthy donor, and only a couple of gamma clonotypes were found to be private to disease. Control T cells likely spanned varied maturation stages, while leukemic cells were skewed toward terminal effectors, potentially limiting patient-control comparisons. The authors pointed out that NGS specificity may be lower at low frequencies, so whether leukemic clones are public or private needs to be confirmed.

A word on this clone: Its antigen is still unknown. TCRdb assigns this DNA the protein of a much larger clone, which departs from its translation at residue 16; this likely reflects a read error, and the protein shown comes from translating the DNA.

Germline trimming amounts to 4 bases on V and 12 bases on J, with 24 as the count of junction bases outside the gene matches. The germline V gene specifies TSWWSYY as CDR1 and QGS as CDR2. Including the terminal cysteine and phenylalanine, the CDR3 comprises 18 residues. The entry retains the CDR3 DNA only, 54 bases that are in frame from base 1. TCR sequencing was performed on genomic DNA from peripheral blood mononuclear cells isolated from patients and controls. The control group consisted of around 23 healthy adult blood donors (median age about 60 years; 12 males and some eleven females) who were matched to the patients for age and sex. Both library preparation methods relied on multiplex PCR with primers aimed at conserved V and J regions of the TCR genes. Amplicons were purified, pooled and sequenced on an Illumina MiSeq platform. As for the authors' bioinformatics: V(D)J alignment, clonotype assembly and translation were done with MiXCR, while functionality assessment and CDR3 repertoire analyses were done with VDJtools. CDR3 was defined according to IMGT, and analyses were limited to productive sequences using functional genes, with ORF genes and pseudogenes excluded. A custom Python script was used to search all patients and controls for identical amino acid CDR3s of major clonotypes (frequency >=5%). A one-sided non-parametric Wilcoxon test was used to compare clonotype frequencies in patients versus controls. For TCRdb, the public reads were processed anew by CATT, and duplicate DNA sequences were folded into one row. The V and J calls shown here were made by TCRdb, not taken from the authors' results. Within this sample are roughly 930 delta-chain clones, with approximately 1.5% of them counted one time only. The top ten constitute over 70% of the sample.

The sequenced sample consisted of blood. This TCR was recovered from a human donor in good health. The chain is assembled from TRDV1 and TRDJ1, and 9 junction bases match TRDD2. The CDR3 region: CALGAERPSYFVLVKFIF. The nucleotide sequence reads as follows: TGTGCTCTTGGGGCCGAAAGGCCTTCCTACTTTGTACTGGTAAAATTCATCTTT.